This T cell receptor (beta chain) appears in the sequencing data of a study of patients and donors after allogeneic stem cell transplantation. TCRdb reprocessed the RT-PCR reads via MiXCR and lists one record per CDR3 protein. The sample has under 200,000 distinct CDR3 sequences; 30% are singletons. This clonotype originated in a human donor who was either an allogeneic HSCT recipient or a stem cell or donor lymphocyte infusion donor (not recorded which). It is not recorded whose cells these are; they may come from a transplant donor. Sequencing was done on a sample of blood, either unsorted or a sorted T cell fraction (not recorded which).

CDR3 bases: TGTGCCAGCAGAACCGGGACTACCAATGAGCAGTTCTTC. It codes for CASRTGTTNEQFF. The chain links TRBV6-5 to TRBJ2-1; 7 nucleotides match TRBD2. Trimming took 6 bases from V and 6 from J; bases not matched to a gene: 5. Germline V lookup: CDR1 MNHEY, CDR2 SVGAGI. The CDR3 is 13 amino acids.